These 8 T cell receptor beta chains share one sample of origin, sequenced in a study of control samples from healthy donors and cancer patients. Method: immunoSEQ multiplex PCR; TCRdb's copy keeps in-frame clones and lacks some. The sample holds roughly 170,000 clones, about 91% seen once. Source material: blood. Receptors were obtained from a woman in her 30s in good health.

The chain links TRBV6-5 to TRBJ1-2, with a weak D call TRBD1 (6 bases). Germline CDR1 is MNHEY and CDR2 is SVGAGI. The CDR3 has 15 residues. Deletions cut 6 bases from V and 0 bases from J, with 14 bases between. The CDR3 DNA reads TGTGCCAGCAGCCGGCAGGGGAAACCTAACTATGGCTACACCTTC. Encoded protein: CASSRQGKPNYGYTF.

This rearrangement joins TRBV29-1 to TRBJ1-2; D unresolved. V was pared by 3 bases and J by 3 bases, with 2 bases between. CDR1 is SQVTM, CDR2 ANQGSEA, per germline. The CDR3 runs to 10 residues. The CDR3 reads CSVEDYGYTF. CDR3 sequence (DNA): TGCAGCGTTGAGGACTATGGCTACACCTTC.

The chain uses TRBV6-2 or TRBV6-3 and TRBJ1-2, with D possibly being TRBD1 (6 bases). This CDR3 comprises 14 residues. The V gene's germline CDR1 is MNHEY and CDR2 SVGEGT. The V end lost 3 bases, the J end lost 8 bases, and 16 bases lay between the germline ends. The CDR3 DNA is TGTGCCAGCAGTTATCGAAGCAGGGGTTTCGGCTACACCTTC. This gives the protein CASSYRSRGFGYTF.

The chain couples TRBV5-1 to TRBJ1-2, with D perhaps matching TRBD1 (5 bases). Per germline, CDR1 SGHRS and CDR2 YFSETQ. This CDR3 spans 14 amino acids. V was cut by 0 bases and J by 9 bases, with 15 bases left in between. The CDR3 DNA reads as TGCGCCAGCAGCTTGGGACAGACTACGGGAAGCTACACCTTC. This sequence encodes CASSLGQTTGSYTF.

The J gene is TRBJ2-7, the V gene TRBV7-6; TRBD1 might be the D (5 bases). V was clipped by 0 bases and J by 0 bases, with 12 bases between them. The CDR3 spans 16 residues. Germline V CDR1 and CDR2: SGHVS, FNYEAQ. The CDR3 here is CASSLAGLETSYEQYF. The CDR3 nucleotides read TGTGCCAGCAGCTTAGCGGGGCTAGAAACCTCCTACGAGCAGTACTTC. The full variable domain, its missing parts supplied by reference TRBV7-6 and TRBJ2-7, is GAGVSQSPRYKVTKRGQDVALRCDPISGHVSLYWYRQALGQGPEFLTYFNYEAQQDKSGLPNDRFSAERPEGSISTLTIQRTEQRDSAMYRCASSLAGLETSYEQYFGPGTRLTVT.

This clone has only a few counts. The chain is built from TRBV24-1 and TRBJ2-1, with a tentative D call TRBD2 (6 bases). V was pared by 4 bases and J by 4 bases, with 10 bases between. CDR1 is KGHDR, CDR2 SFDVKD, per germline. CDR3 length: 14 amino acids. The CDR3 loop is CATSEGLNYNEQFF. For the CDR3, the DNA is TGTGCCACCAGTGAAGGACTAAATTACAATGAGCAGTTCTTC.

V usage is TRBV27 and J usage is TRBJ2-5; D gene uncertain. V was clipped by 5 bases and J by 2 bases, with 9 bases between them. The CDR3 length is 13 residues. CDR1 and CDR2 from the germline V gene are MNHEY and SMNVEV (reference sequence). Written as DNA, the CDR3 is TGTGCCAGCAGTCAGCAACTACAAGAGACCCAGTACTTC. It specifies CASSQQLQETQYF.

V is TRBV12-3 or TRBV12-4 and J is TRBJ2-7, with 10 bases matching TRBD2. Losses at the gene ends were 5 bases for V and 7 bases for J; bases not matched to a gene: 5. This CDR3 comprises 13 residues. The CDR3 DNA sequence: TGTGCCAGCAGTCCCGGGACTAGCGTAGAGCAGTACGTC. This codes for CASSPGTSVEQYV.